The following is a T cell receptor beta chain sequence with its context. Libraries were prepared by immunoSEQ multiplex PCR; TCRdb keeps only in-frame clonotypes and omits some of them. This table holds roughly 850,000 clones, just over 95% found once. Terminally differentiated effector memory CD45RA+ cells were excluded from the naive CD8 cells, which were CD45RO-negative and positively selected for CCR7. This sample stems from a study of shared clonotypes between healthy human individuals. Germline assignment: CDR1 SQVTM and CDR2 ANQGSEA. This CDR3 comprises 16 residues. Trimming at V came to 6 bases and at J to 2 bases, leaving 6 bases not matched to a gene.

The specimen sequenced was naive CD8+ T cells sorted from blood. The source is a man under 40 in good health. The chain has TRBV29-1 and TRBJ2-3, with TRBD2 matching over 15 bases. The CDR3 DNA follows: TGCAGCGTCACAGGACTAGCGGGAGGGACCACAGATACGCAGTATTTT. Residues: CSVTGLAGGTTDTQYF.